One and the same sample provided the 14 T cell receptor beta chains below, sequenced in a study of blood T cell repertoires in COVID-19. Produced via immunoSEQ multiplex PCR; TCRdb's table is partial and in-frame only. The sample has roughly 190,000 clones, approximately 85% seen once. The sequencing sample was made of peripheral blood. These receptors all stem from a woman aged 70-85 years with active or convalescent COVID-19.

This clone appeared once. The gene calls are TRBV20-1 and TRBJ1-5; no clear D. This CDR3 has 16 residues. Trimming removed 3 bases from V and 1 base from J, with 16 bases in between. CDR1 DFQATT and CDR2 SNEGSKA come from the germline V gene (reference sequence). The CDR3 region is CSASVRGRWSNQPQHF. CDR3 bases: TGCAGTGCTAGTGTGCGGGGAAGGTGGAGCAATCAGCCCCAGCATTTT.

This sequence joins TRBV27 and TRBJ2-2; 7 bases fit TRBD2. This CDR3 contains 17 residues. The germline CDR1 and CDR2 sequences are MNHEY and SMNVEV (reference sequence). V shed 5 bases and J 1 base; nucleotides not matched to a gene: 10. The CDR3 DNA reads TGTGCCAGCAGTACCCAGTGGGTAGCGGGGAACACCGGGGAGCTGTTTTTT. This translates into CASSTQWVAGNTGELFF.

The chain links TRBV5-1 to TRBJ1-1, with 9 bases lining up with TRBD1. The CDR3 spans 16 residues. V lost 1 base, J lost 4 bases, and 8 bases stayed unmatched. The V gene's germline CDR1 is SGHRS and CDR2 YFSETQ. The CDR3 protein is CASSLIPGQGGTEAFF. The CDR3 DNA follows: TGCGCCAGCAGCTTGATTCCGGGACAGGGAGGCACTGAAGCTTTCTTT.

The gene calls are TRBV24-1 and TRBJ2-2; D might be TRBD1 (5 bases). V gave up 9 bases and J gave up 0 bases, with 10 bases separating them. The CDR3 totals 14 residues. In germline, CDR1 is KGHDR, CDR2 SFDVKD. CDR3: CATQGGANTGELFF. CDR3 DNA: TGTGCCACCCAGGGCGGAGCGAACACCGGGGAGCTGTTTTTT.

The chain has TRBV6-5 and TRBJ2-7, with D maybe TRBD2 (6 bases). Germline V gene sequence: CDR1 MNHEY, CDR2 SVGAGI. V gave up 4 bases and J gave up 5 bases, with 9 bases separating them. The CDR3 contains 12 residues. CDR3 DNA sequence: TGTGCCAGCAGTTCCGGGGGACACGAGCAGTACTTC. This encodes CASSSGGHEQYF.

The chain recombines TRBV5-1 with TRBJ2-2, with D perhaps TRBD2 (6 bases). V lost 4 bases, J lost 1 base, and 11 bases lay in between. The germline V gene has CDR1 SGHRS and CDR2 YFSETQ. The CDR3 loop spans 15 amino acids. Here the CDR3 DNA reads TGCGCCAGCAGCCCGGGGACTCAGAACACCGGGGAGCTGTTTTTT. Translation: CASSPGTQNTGELFF. The full variable domain, rest sourced from reference TRBV5-1 and TRBJ2-2, is KAGVTQTPRYLIKTRGQQVTLSCSPISGHRSVSWYQQTPGQGLQFLFEYFSETQRNKGNFPGRFSGRQFSNSRSEMNVSTLELGDSALYLCASSPGTQNTGELFFGEGSRLTVL.

This chain connects TRBV18 to TRBJ1-5; 8 nucleotides match TRBD1. Trimming took 4 bases from V and 2 from J; bases not matched to a gene: 7. In germline, CDR1 is KGHSH, CDR2 LQKENI. The CDR3 runs to 16 residues. As DNA, the CDR3 is TGTGCCAGCTCACTCCAGGGGGCAAATGGCAATCAGCCCCAGCATTTT. This codes for CASSLQGANGNQPQHF.

The rearrangement joins TRBV5-3 to TRBJ2-7; possible D gene TRBD1, 6 bases. TRBV5-3 is an open reading frame, and its role is uncertain. V dropped 3 bases and J dropped 3 bases, with 16 bases sitting between them. The CDR3 has 15 amino acids. The CDR3 nucleotides read TGTGCCAGAAGCTCCTGTCCGTCAGGGGTCTACGAGCAGTACTTC. It encodes CARSSCPSGVYEQYF.

The genes are TRBV6-5 and TRBJ2-7; TRBD1 might be the D (6 bases). The germline V gene has CDR1 MNHEY and CDR2 SVGAGI. The CDR3 spans 13 residues. Trimming took off 4 bases at V and 2 bases at J, with 9 bases between the two ends. The CDR3 spells CASSSRDTYEQYF. The CDR3 bases are TGTGCCAGCAGTTCTCGGGACACCTACGAGCAGTACTTC.

This chain uses TRBV30 with TRBJ2-2; no clear D gene. Germline values: CDR1 GTSNPN, CDR2 SVGIG (reference sequence). The CDR3 loop spans 13 amino acids. V shed 0 bases and J shed 3 bases, with 5 bases lying between them. Here the CDR3 DNA reads TGTGCCTGGAGTGTACGGGACACCGGGGAGCTGTTTTTT. It translates to CAWSVRDTGELFF.

V usage is TRBV2 and J usage is TRBJ1-3; D gene ambiguous. The V and J ends lost 6 bases and 9 bases respectively, with 12 bases between them. CDR3 size: 12 residues. The germline V gene encodes CDR1 SNHLY and CDR2 FYNNEI. As DNA, the CDR3 is TGTGCCAGCAGGCTAGGAGTTAGCACCATATATTTT. Translating gives CASRLGVSTIYF.

V and J are TRBV15 and TRBJ2-7, with unresolved D. Between the trimmed V and J ends, which lost 0 bases and 7 bases, there was a span of 10 bases. CDR3 length: 13 residues. Germline CDR1 is LNHNV and CDR2 is YYDKDF (reference sequence). CDR3 DNA sequence: TGTGCCACCAGCAGAGAAATGGTCGGGGAGCAGTACTTC. Protein product: CATSREMVGEQYF.

The chain joins TRBV19 to TRBJ2-2, with unresolved D. Germline assignment: CDR1 LNHDA and CDR2 SQIVND (reference sequence). The CDR3 is 13 residues long. The V end lost 8 bases, the J end lost 0 bases, and 7 bases lay between the germline ends. In DNA form, the CDR3 reads TGTGCCAGTTTTTCTACGAACACCGGGGAGCTGTTTTTT. This translates into CASFSTNTGELFF.

This clone was counted once. V and J are TRBV2 and TRBJ2-1; tentative D call: TRBD2 (6 bases). The CDR3 runs 15 residues. The germline V and J ends were trimmed by 4 bases and 0 bases, with 10 bases remaining between them. Germline loops: CDR1 SNHLY, CDR2 FYNNEI. The CDR3, as DNA: TGTGCCAGCAGTGCTCGGCGGGGCTCCTACAATGAGCAGTTCTTC. It specifies CASSARRGSYNEQFF.